In its sample, the clone carrying this T cell receptor beta chain was seen once. The source of the sample is a study of cytomegalovirus exposure and HLA in healthy donors. The CDR3 is 13 amino acids. The germline CDR1 and CDR2 sequences are MGHDK and SYGVNS. With 10 bases clipped from V and 5 bases from J, the junction kept 3 bases outside the gene matches. Here immunoSEQ multiplex PCR was the method, and the copy in TCRdb shows in-frame clones only, minus some. The sample contains 130,000 to 150,000 clones, approximately 91% of which appear only once. The chain recombines TRBV25-1 with TRBJ2-3; 13 bases fit TRBD2. The source of this sequence is a woman aged 18-30 years in good health and CMV-seropositive. The sequencing sample was made of PBMCs. DNA for the CDR3: TGTGCCACCCGACTAGCGGGAGGAGATACGCAGTATTTT. Amino acids: CATRLAGGDTQYF.